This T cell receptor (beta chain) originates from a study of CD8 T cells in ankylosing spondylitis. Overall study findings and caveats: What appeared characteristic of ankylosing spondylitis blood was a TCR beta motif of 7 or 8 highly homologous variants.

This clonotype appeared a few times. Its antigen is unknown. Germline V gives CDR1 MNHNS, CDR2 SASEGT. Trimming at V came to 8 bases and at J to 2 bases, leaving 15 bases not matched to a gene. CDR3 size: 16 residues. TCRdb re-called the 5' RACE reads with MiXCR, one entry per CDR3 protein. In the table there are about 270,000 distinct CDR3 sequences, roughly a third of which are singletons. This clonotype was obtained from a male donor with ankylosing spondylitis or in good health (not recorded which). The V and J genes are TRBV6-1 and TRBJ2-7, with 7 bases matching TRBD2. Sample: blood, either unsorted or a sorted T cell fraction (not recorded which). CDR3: CASASFSGTATYEQYF. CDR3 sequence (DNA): TGTGCCAGCGCCTCCTTCAGCGGGACCGCTACCTACGAGCAGTACTTC.